The 23 T cell receptor beta chains given below trace back to one sample, sequenced in a study of blood T cells in healthy people across ages. A second roughly 7 to 12 cycle PCR used barcoded and J-beta primers. Each CDR3 protein gets one entry after TCRdb re-called the 5' RACE reads with MiXCR. This sample has roughly 800,000 distinct CDR3 sequences; 53% occur once, and the top ten carry roughly 40%. Material for sequencing was blood. The source is an elderly man in good health.

This clonotype showed up just a few times. The genes are TRBV29-1 and TRBJ2-1; the match to TRBD2 covers 10 bases. CDR1 and CDR2 (germline): SQVTM, ANQGSEA. The CDR3 covers 13 residues. V was clipped by 6 bases and J by 4 bases; unmatched bases: 3. CDR3 amino acids: CSVGTSAYNEQFF. The DNA of the CDR3 is TGCAGCGTGGGGACTAGCGCTTACAATGAGCAGTTCTTC.

This clonotype was seen more than once but under ten times. The chain is built from TRBV7-2 and TRBJ1-6; D is undetermined. V was clipped by 5 bases and J by 3 bases, with 11 bases between them. Germline V gene lookup returns CDR1 SGHTA and CDR2 FQGNSA. The CDR3 runs 15 residues. The CDR3 DNA follows: TGTGCCAGCAGCGAGGACGCGAACTATAATTCACCCCTCCACTTT. This translates into CASSEDANYNSPLHF.

The chain uses TRBV12-3 or TRBV12-4 and TRBJ2-6; the D gene is possibly TRBD1 (6 bases). The germline V and J ends were trimmed by 11 bases and 0 bases, with 20 bases remaining between them. The length of the CDR3 is 17 residues. The CDR3 nucleotides are TGTGCCTCACGTGCGACGGGACACATCTCTGGGGCCAACGTCCTGACTTTC. Translated: CASRATGHISGANVLTF.

The chain carries TRBV20-1 and TRBJ2-1; 9 bases map to TRBD2. This CDR3 contains 13 residues. V lost 6 bases to trimming and J lost 3 bases; unmatched junction nucleotides: 3. Germline CDR1 reads DFQATT; CDR2 reads SNEGSKA (reference sequence). CDR3 bases: TGCAGTGCAGGTAGCGGGAGCTACAATGAGCAGTTCTTC. Its protein product is CSAGSGSYNEQFF.

A few counts support this clonotype. The chain links TRBV20-1 to TRBJ2-5; TRBD2 matches at 12 bases. In germline, CDR1 is DFQATT, CDR2 SNEGSKA (reference sequence). Germline trimming cut 6 bases from V and 4 bases from J; bases unmatched to any gene: 6. CDR3 length equals 14 residues. This chain's CDR3 is CSALLAGGSETQYF. The CDR3 DNA follows: TGCAGTGCCCTACTAGCGGGAGGCTCAGAGACCCAGTACTTC.

The chain uses TRBV29-1 and TRBJ2-7; D may be TRBD2 (5 bases). The CDR3 contains 11 residues. In germline, CDR1 is SQVTM, CDR2 ANQGSEA. V was pared by 6 bases and J by 3 bases, with 9 bases between. CDR3 sequence reads: CSVSGNYEQYF. The CDR3 coding sequence is TGCAGCGTCTCCGGGAACTACGAGCAGTACTTC.

The chain recombines TRBV15 with TRBJ2-1; D may be TRBD1 or TRBD2 (6 bases each). V was trimmed by 4 bases and J by 4 bases, leaving 14 bases between them. The germline V gene has CDR1 LNHNV and CDR2 YYDKDF (reference sequence). The CDR3 is made up of 15 amino acids. The CDR3 DNA follows: TGTGCCACCAGCATGGGCGGGGACACATACAATGAGCAGTTCTTC. This encodes CATSMGGDTYNEQFF.

This clonotype was seen only a few times. This chain joins TRBV6-2 or TRBV6-3 and TRBJ2-7; TRBD1 matches 8 bases. The CDR3 sequence is 14 residues long. V was clipped by 7 bases and J by 2 bases; unmatched bases: 7. Germline loops: CDR1 MNHEY, CDR2 SVGEGT. The CDR3 loop is CASIDRDRPYEQYF. The CDR3 nucleotides are TGTGCCAGCATCGACCGGGACAGGCCCTACGAGCAGTACTTC.

Remarks on this clonotype: Being one base from a much bigger clone, this may be a read error. The chain uses TRBV12-3 or TRBV12-4 and TRBJ2-1; D gene uncertain. V gave up 5 bases and J gave up 3 bases, with 20 bases separating them. This CDR3 contains 17 residues. DNA of the CDR3: TGTGCCAGCAGTCATTCCCCGACGCGGATAGACTACAATGAGCAGTTCTTC. As protein: CASSHSPTRIDYNEQFF.

The chain uses TRBV3-1 and TRBJ2-1; 7 bases align to TRBD1. J gave up 9 bases and V 0 bases, and 8 bases lay outside the gene matches. CDR1 and CDR2 (germline): LGHDT, YNNKEL (reference sequence). The CDR3 spans 15 residues. The CDR3 nucleotides are TGTGCCAGCAGCCAAGAGATAGGGGGCATAGGTGAGCAGTTCTTC. Translating gives CASSQEIGGIGEQFF.

There are many counts of this clonotype. The genes are TRBV12-3 or TRBV12-4 and TRBJ2-1, with 7 bases identical to TRBD1. V was clipped by 6 bases and J by 1 base; unmatched bases: 0. The CDR3 sequence is 13 residues long. The CDR3 protein is CASSRGSYNEQFF. The CDR3 DNA reads TGTGCCAGCAGCAGGGGGTCCTACAATGAGCAGTTCTTC.

The chain joins TRBV21-1 to TRBJ2-7. TRBV21-1 has pseudogene status. The CDR3 is made up of 15 amino acids. CDR3 sequence (DNA): TGTGCCAGCAGCAAAGTCCCCATGGACTACTACGAGCAGTACTTC. Protein product: CASSKVPMDYYEQYF.

The chain couples TRBV2 to TRBJ1-2, with a tentative D call TRBD1 (5 bases). Germline V gives CDR1 SNHLY, CDR2 FYNNEI. V lost 3 bases, J lost 8 bases, and 13 bases lay in between. The CDR3 sequence is 13 residues long. CDR3 region: CASSDRQGNGYTF. In DNA form, the CDR3 reads TGTGCCAGCAGTGACCGGCAGGGAAACGGCTACACCTTC. The full variable domain, completed using reference TRBV2 and TRBJ1-2, is EPEVTQTPSHQVTQMGQEVILRCVPISNHLYFYWYRQILGQKVEFLVSFYNNEISEKSEIFDDQFSVERPDGSNFTLKIRSTKLEDSAMYFCASSDRQGNGYTFGSGTRLTVV.

This rearrangement joins TRBV5-6 to TRBJ2-7; 12 bases match TRBD2. The CDR3 extends over 16 amino acids. Trimming cost V 2 bases and J 1 base; bases outside gene matches: 4. The germline V gene encodes CDR1 SGHDT and CDR2 YYEEEE. CDR3 protein: CASSFRTSGKSYEQYF. The CDR3 nucleotides read TGTGCCAGCAGCTTCAGGACTAGCGGGAAGTCCTACGAGCAGTACTTC.

J is TRBJ2-5 and V is TRBV20-1, with D uncertain. Germline CDR1 DFQATT, CDR2 SNEGSKA (reference sequence). This CDR3 is built from 13 residues. The germline V and J ends were trimmed by 5 bases and 1 base, with 11 bases remaining between them. CDR3 sequence reads: CSAGSQRQETQYF. The DNA for the CDR3 is TGCAGTGCTGGGTCCCAGCGCCAAGAGACCCAGTACTTC.

The chain combines TRBV24-1 with TRBJ2-5; 7 bases agree with TRBD2. There are 13 residues in the CDR3. The V gene's germline CDR1 is KGHDR and CDR2 SFDVKD. Trimming removed 5 bases from V and 6 bases from J; junction bases left unmatched: 5. The CDR3 here is CATSGRELQTQYF. Written as DNA, the CDR3 is TGTGCCACCAGTGGGCGGGAGTTACAGACCCAGTACTTC.

This clonotype has a handful of counts. The gene calls are TRBV25-1 and TRBJ1-4, with TRBD1 matching over 7 bases. The germline V gene encodes CDR1 MGHDK and CDR2 SYGVNS. The V gene end was trimmed by 1 base and the J gene end by 0 bases; junction bases not matched to a gene: 8. The CDR3 runs 18 residues. CDR3 nucleotides: TGTGCCAGCAGTGAATTCCGACAGGGAGTTGCAACTAATGAAAAACTGTTTTTT. This gives the protein CASSEFRQGVATNEKLFF.

This clonotype was detected only once. The J gene is TRBJ2-7, the V gene TRBV5-1, with 10 bases aligning to TRBD2. Per germline, CDR1 SGHRS and CDR2 YFSETQ. The CDR3 runs 16 residues. Trimming at V came to 3 bases and at J to 7 bases, leaving 13 bases not matched to a gene. CDR3 DNA: TGCGCCAGCAGCTCGGGGGAACTAGCGGGGAACAATGAGCAGTACTTC. This codes for CASSSGELAGNNEQYF.

The rearrangement joins TRBV5-1 to TRBJ2-3; 8 positions agree with TRBD1. The CDR3 length is 14 residues. The V gene's germline CDR1 is SGHRS and CDR2 YFSETQ. Losses at the gene ends were 4 bases for V and 2 bases for J; bases not matched to a gene: 3. CDR3: CASSLGQDTDTQYF. In DNA, the CDR3 is TGCGCCAGCAGCCTGGGACAGGACACAGATACGCAGTATTTT.

The chain couples TRBV6-5 to TRBJ2-1; 7 nucleotides match TRBD2. Germline trimming cut 5 bases from V and 7 bases from J; bases unmatched to any gene: 8. This CDR3 is 14 amino acids long. Germline V CDR1 and CDR2: MNHEY, SVGAGI. CDR3 residues: CASSDIGLDNEQFF. CDR3 in DNA: TGTGCCAGCAGTGACATCGGACTAGATAATGAGCAGTTCTTC.

In this sample, this clonotype turned up many times. The rearrangement joins TRBV29-1 to TRBJ2-5; D not resolved. This CDR3 is 12 amino acids long. From germline, CDR1 is SQVTM and CDR2 ANQGSEA. V lost 6 bases, J lost 5 bases, and 13 bases lay in between. CDR3 sequence (DNA): TGCAGCGTGGCCCCGACGAAGGAGACCCAGTACTTC. Translating gives CSVAPTKETQYF.

The rearrangement joins TRBV28 to TRBJ2-7, with 11 bases that match TRBD2. Trimming removed 6 bases from V and 4 bases from J; junction bases left unmatched: 11. Germline V gene sequence: CDR1 MDHEN, CDR2 SYDVKM. The CDR3 has 16 residues. CDR3 sequence reads: CASSCRLAGSYYEQYF. CDR3 DNA: TGTGCCAGCAGCTGTCGACTAGCGGGAAGTTATTACGAGCAGTACTTC. Based on the CDR3 plus reference TRBV28 and TRBJ2-7, the full variable domain is DVKVTQSSRYLVKRTGEKVFLECVQDMDHENMFWYRQDPGLGLRLIYFSYDVKMKEKGDIPEGYSVSREKKERFSLILESASTNQTSMYLCASSCRLAGSYYEQYFGPGTRLTVT.

The chain recombines TRBV29-1 with TRBJ2-5, with TRBD1 matching 7 bases. Germline V lookup: CDR1 SQVTM, CDR2 ANQGSEA. The CDR3 length is 12 residues. V lost 6 bases, J lost 4 bases, and 5 bases stayed unmatched. CDR3 amino acids: CSVSQGPETQYF. In DNA form, the CDR3 reads TGCAGCGTATCACAGGGGCCAGAGACCCAGTACTTC.